A single sample gave rise to the 24 T cell receptor beta chains below, sequenced in a study of CD8+ T cells in alopecia areata. Reverse transcribed after extraction, RNA yielded cDNA as the sequencing template. TCRdb keeps only in-frame clones here, not all; method: immunoSEQ multiplex PCR. The sample yields 200,000 to 250,000 clones, 66% seen once. As to treatment: oral pan-JAK inhibitor, 5-10 mg twice daily. Source: CD4+ T cells sorted from blood, taken at week 44, from a patient treated with tofacitinib. The receptors derive from a human donor with alopecia areata.

The V gene is TRBV5-1, the J gene TRBJ2-6; 7 bases are a match to TRBD1. V gave up 4 bases and J gave up 1 base; unmatched junction bases: 11. CDR3 size: 18 residues. Looked up from germline, CDR1 is SGHRS and CDR2 is YFSETQ. CDR3 bases: TGCGCCAGCAGCGTTGACAGGGTGTCGACGTCTGGGGCCAACGTCCTGACTTTC. It yields the protein CASSVDRVSTSGANVLTF. Complete variable domain (other parts from reference TRBV5-1 and TRBJ2-6): KAGVTQTPRYLIKTRGQQVTLSCSPISGHRSVSWYQQTPGQGLQFLFEYFSETQRNKGNFPGRFSGRQFSNSRSEMNVSTLELGDSALYLCASSVDRVSTSGANVLTFGAGSRLTVL.

The rearrangement links TRBV28 to TRBJ2-7, with 9 bases that match TRBD1. In germline, CDR1 is MDHEN, CDR2 SYDVKM. The length of the CDR3 is 14 residues. The V segment lost 3 bases and the J segment 5 bases; nucleotides outside the gene matches: 5. The CDR3 sequence: CASSLGTGPHEQYF. CDR3 in DNA: TGTGCCAGCAGTTTGGGGACAGGGCCCCACGAGCAGTACTTC.

The chain is built from TRBV7-2 and TRBJ1-2, with TRBD1 matching 8 bases. Trimming took 2 bases from V and 3 from J; bases not matched to a gene: 14. Germline CDR1 is SGHTA and CDR2 is FQGNSA. The CDR3 consists of 18 residues. The CDR3 nucleotides read TGTGCCAGCAGCTTAAAAGCACCTCTGGCAGGGGGCCACTATGGCTACACCTTC. This translates into CASSLKAPLAGGHYGYTF.

This clone was found a few times. The rearrangement links TRBV4-3 to TRBJ1-4, with no clear D. V was cut by 0 bases and J by 7 bases, with 12 bases left in between. This CDR3 is built from 15 residues. The germline CDR1 and CDR2 sequences are LGHNA and YSLEER. The CDR3 DNA sequence: TGCGCCAGCAGCCAAGACCGGGGATGGGGTGAAAAACTGTTTTTT. Its protein is CASSQDRGWGEKLFF.

This clone was seen more than once but under ten times. V is TRBV7-9 and J is TRBJ2-7; D is unclear. Trimming left V 1 base short and J 3 bases short, with 10 bases between. Germline CDR1 reads SEHNR; CDR2 reads FQNEAQ (reference sequence). The CDR3 has 14 amino acids. In nucleotides, the CDR3 is TGTGCCAGCAGCTTAGATGCAACGATCTACGAGCAGTACTTC. The encoded protein is CASSLDATIYEQYF.

This clone rates as medium-sized. V usage is TRBV4-2 and J usage is TRBJ2-2, with D possibly being TRBD1 (6 bases). V was clipped by 2 bases and J by 1 base, with 11 bases between them. The germline CDR1 and CDR2 sequences are LGHNA and YNFKEQ. CDR3 length: 16 amino acids. CDR3 sequence: CASSQTDRKNTGELFF. The CDR3 DNA follows: TGTGCCAGCAGCCAAACGGACAGAAAGAACACCGGGGAGCTGTTTTTT.

This chain connects TRBV5-4 to TRBJ2-1, with TRBD2 identical over 7 bases. V gave up 1 base and J gave up 9 bases; unmatched junction bases: 10. There are 15 residues in the CDR3. In germline, CDR1 is SGHNT, CDR2 YYREEE (reference sequence). CDR3 in DNA: TGTGCCAGCAGCTTGTTAACGGGGGGACCAGGTGAGCAGTTCTTC. Translated, it gives CASSLLTGGPGEQFF.

This clone has just a few counts. The V and J genes are TRBV7-2 and TRBJ1-4; 7 bases agree with TRBD1. V was pared by 1 base and J by 7 bases, with 9 bases of the junction left unmatched. Per germline, CDR1 SGHTA and CDR2 FQGNSA. The CDR3 runs to 16 residues. Here the CDR3 DNA reads TGTGCCAGCAGCTTAGTATCGGGAGGGGGCGGTGAAAAACTGTTTTTT. Its protein product is CASSLVSGGGGEKLFF.

The rearrangement links TRBV5-6 to TRBJ2-5, with 9 bases lining up with TRBD1. V shed 0 bases and J 5 bases; nucleotides not matched to a gene: 5. The CDR3 length is 15 residues. In germline, CDR1 is SGHDT, CDR2 YYEEEE. CDR3 in DNA: TGTGCCAGCAGCTTGGGGGGACAGGGTCGTGAGACCCAGTACTTC. Its translation is CASSLGGQGRETQYF. The complete variable domain, with remaining parts taken from reference TRBV5-6 and TRBJ2-5, reads DAGVTQSPTHLIKTRGQQVTLRCSPKSGHDTVSWYQQALGQGPQFIFQYYEEEERQRGNFPDRFSGHQFPNYSSELNVNALLLGDSALYLCASSLGGQGRETQYFGPGTRLLVL.

This chain links TRBV15 with TRBJ2-2, with D perhaps assigned TRBD1 or TRBD2 (6 bases each). V was trimmed by 1 base and J by 4 bases, leaving 16 bases between them. The germline gives CDR1 LNHNV, CDR2 YYDKDF (reference sequence). CDR3 length equals 17 residues. CDR3 coding DNA: TGTGCCACCAGCAGAGCCCCTCCCAGGGGAGGCACCGGGGAGCTGTTTTTT. Translation gives CATSRAPPRGGTGELFF. The variable domain in full, with the rest retrieved from reference TRBV15 and TRBJ2-2, is DAMVIQNPRYQVTQFGKPVTLSCSQTLNHNVMYWYQQKSSQAPKLLFHYYDKDFNNEADTPDNFQSRRPNTSFCFLDIRSPGLGDTAMYLCATSRAPPRGGTGELFFGEGSRLTVL.

This chain connects TRBV27 to TRBJ1-1; D ambiguous. CDR3 length equals 15 residues. Germline V CDR1 and CDR2: MNHEY, SMNVEV (reference sequence). The V and J ends lost 3 bases and 3 bases respectively, with 14 bases between them. Here the CDR3 DNA reads TGTGCCAGCAGTTTGTGGAGAAGGGAGGACACTGAAGCTTTCTTT. It translates to CASSLWRREDTEAFF.

Note on this clone: The sample has other DNA sequences that encode this CDR3 too. The J gene is TRBJ2-7, the V gene TRBV7-2; D call uncertain. In germline, CDR1 is SGHTA, CDR2 FQGNSA. CDR3 size: 12 residues. Trimming left V 5 bases short and J 4 bases short, with 9 bases between. The CDR3 spells CASSNNRYEQYF. CDR3 sequence (DNA): TGTGCCAGCAGCAATAACCGGTACGAGCAGTACTTC.

This chain joins TRBV29-1 and TRBJ2-5, with D perhaps TRBD2 (7 bases). Germline V CDR1 and CDR2: SQVTM, ANQGSEA. V shed 0 bases and J shed 7 bases, with 21 bases lying between them. There are 16 residues in the CDR3. CDR3 nucleotides: TGCAGCGTTGAAGATTATGCGGGGGCGTATCACGGGACCCAGTACTTC. Its protein product is CSVEDYAGAYHGTQYF.

This clone was found a few times. The CDR3 loop reads CASSPQENTEAFF. As DNA, the CDR3 is TGTGCCAGCTCACCACAGGAGAACACTGAAGCTTTCTTT. This chain connects TRBV18 to TRBJ1-1; D is unresolved. V lost 1 base to trimming and J lost 1 base, with 4 bases between them. Germline assignment: CDR1 KGHSH and CDR2 LQKENI. CDR3 length: 13 amino acids.

The chain employs TRBV4-3 and TRBJ1-2; 11 positions agree with TRBD1. Germline trimming cut 0 bases from V and 6 bases from J; bases unmatched to any gene: 6. Germline loops: CDR1 LGHNA, CDR2 YSLEER. The CDR3 length is 16 residues. CDR3 nucleotides: TGCGCCAGCAGCCAAGAGATCCGGGACAGGGGGAATGGCTACACCTTC. Residues: CASSQEIRDRGNGYTF.

This chain links TRBV5-6 with TRBJ2-1; 9 nucleotides align to TRBD1. Trimming at V came to 1 base and at J to 13 bases, leaving 6 bases not matched to a gene. The CDR3 consists of 13 residues. Germline CDR1 SGHDT, CDR2 YYEEEE. The CDR3 spells CASSLRDRDVQFF. The DNA of the CDR3 is TGTGCCAGCAGCTTGAGGGACAGGGACGTACAGTTCTTC.

The rearrangement joins TRBV5-6 to TRBJ1-1, with TRBD1 as a possible D gene (5 bases). CDR1 is SGHDT, CDR2 YYEEEE, per germline. This CDR3 has 16 amino acids. Trimming pared 4 bases from V and 3 bases from J, leaving 19 bases between. CDR3 loop: CASSTFRVRGDTEAFF. The CDR3 DNA reads TGTGCCAGCAGCACATTTAGGGTCCGAGGGGACACTGAAGCTTTCTTT.

The chain is built from TRBV5-4 and TRBJ1-2; TRBD1 aligns across 7 bases. Germline CDR1 and CDR2: SGHNT and YYREEE (reference sequence). The CDR3 has 16 amino acids. Trimming removed 4 bases from V and 0 bases from J; junction bases left unmatched: 9. In DNA, the CDR3 is TGTGCCAGCAGCGAAAAGTGGACAGGCGCTAACTATGGCTACACCTTC. Its translation is CASSEKWTGANYGYTF.

The V call is TRBV7-2, the J call TRBJ1-2, with TRBD1 identical over 7 bases. Germline CDR1 and CDR2: SGHTA and FQGNSA. V lost 3 bases to trimming and J lost 3 bases; unmatched junction nucleotides: 13. This CDR3 has 17 amino acids. CDR3 bases: TGTGCCAGCAGCTTGTCCCCAAGGGGACAGATTTACTATGGCTACACCTTC. Translated, it gives CASSLSPRGQIYYGYTF.

The chain combines TRBV5-8 with TRBJ2-5; D gene unclear. Trimming pared 5 bases from V and 5 bases from J, leaving 13 bases between. The germline V gene encodes CDR1 SGHTS and CDR2 YDEGEE. The CDR3 covers 13 residues. In nucleotides, the CDR3 is TGTGCCAGCAGTTTGTCGTCATTTGAGACCCAGTACTTC. Amino acid sequence: CASSLSSFETQYF.

This chain joins TRBV2 and TRBJ2-7; D could derive from TRBD1 or TRBD2 (5 bases each). CDR1 and CDR2 (germline): SNHLY, FYNNEI. V was clipped by 7 bases and J by 6 bases, with 19 bases between them. This CDR3 is built from 14 residues. CDR3 DNA sequence: TGTGCCAGCATTCTCGGGACCACCTTCTCCGAGCAGTACTTC. Its protein product is CASILGTTFSEQYF.

This sequence joins TRBV4-3 and TRBJ1-4, with D hard to call. Germline CDR1 reads LGHNA; CDR2 reads YSLEER. Trimming removed 4 bases at V and 4 bases at J, with 13 bases between. The CDR3 length is 15 residues. CDR3 amino acids: CASSLERQVNEKLFF. CDR3 DNA sequence: TGCGCCAGCAGCCTGGAACGGCAGGTTAATGAAAAACTGTTTTTT.

This clone occurred once. The V call is TRBV29-1, the J call TRBJ1-2; the match to TRBD1 covers 7 bases. CDR1 SQVTM and CDR2 ANQGSEA come from the germline V gene. Unmatched junction bases numbered 5, after V lost 4 bases and J lost 3 bases. This CDR3 comprises 13 residues. The CDR3: CSVGEQGHYGYTF. In nucleotides, the CDR3 is TGCAGCGTTGGGGAACAGGGGCACTATGGCTACACCTTC. The full variable domain, its missing parts supplied by reference TRBV29-1 and TRBJ1-2, is SAVISQKPSRDICQRGTSLTIQCQVDSQVTMMFWYRQQPGQSLTLIATANQGSEATYESGFVIDKFPISRPNLTFSTLTVSNMSPEDSSIYLCSVGEQGHYGYTFGSGTRLTVV.

J is TRBJ1-5 and V is TRBV19; no firm D call. This CDR3 has 14 residues. Germline-derived CDR1 and CDR2 are LNHDA and SQIVND (reference sequence). V was trimmed by 9 bases and J by 5 bases, leaving 17 bases between them. The CDR3 protein is CASGNPGGDQPQHF. The CDR3 bases are TGTGCCAGCGGAAACCCGGGTGGGGATCAGCCCCAGCATTTT.